These T cell receptor beta chains were read from a single sample in a study of lymphopenia after photon versus proton radiotherapy. TCRdb's copy holds only in-frame clones and misses some; the assay was immunoSEQ multiplex PCR. The sample contains around 70,000 clones, approximately 91% of which appear only once. This specimen consisted of peripheral blood, obtained from a patient treated with photon-based radiotherapy. Receptors were obtained from a woman in her 70s with pancreatic cancer. Both conserved end residues are part of each CDR3. Fields, in order: D gene, V gene, CDR3 length, clone size, J gene, CDR3 DNA, CDR3 protein. D genes are given only for firm matches. Some rows mark clone size as missing; the rest say once, few, many or name a class of expanded clone.

.,TRBV6-1,15,.,TRBJ2-2,TGTGCCAGCAGTGAAAGATCAGGGAGCACCGGGGAGCTGTTTTTT,CASSERSGSTGELFF
.,TRBV6-1,16,.,TRBJ2-2,TGTGCCAGCAGTGAAGAGAGCACGGGGCTTCGGGGGGAGCTGTTTTTT,CASSEESTGLRGELFF
.,TRBV5-1,15,once,TRBJ1-1,TGCGCCAGCAGCTTGGATGGCTACCTAAACACTGAAGCTTTCTTT,CASSLDGYLNTEAFF
.,TRBV11-2,15,.,TRBJ2-1,TGTGCCAGCAGCCATCAGGGGTGGTCCTACAATGAGCAGTTCTTC,CASSHQGWSYNEQFF
.,TRBV7-8,15,.,TRBJ1-1,TGTGCCAGCAGCTTAGGATGGGGAATGAACACTGAAGCTTTCTTT,CASSLGWGMNTEAFF
.,TRBV27,16,.,TRBJ2-3,TGTGCCAGCAGTAAGATTACGGTAACTTCTACAGATACGCAGTATTTT,CASSKITVTSTDTQYF
.,TRBV4-3,15,.,TRBJ1-2,TGCGCCAGCAGCCAAGAGGCCTGGCAGAGCTATGGCTACACCTTC,CASSQEAWQSYGYTF
.,TRBV28,11,.,TRBJ1-2,TGTGCCAGCGGCGCCCCTTATGGCTACACCTTC,CASGAPYGYTF
.,TRBV5-1,15,.,TRBJ2-2,TGCGCCAGCAGCTTCCTAGCCACGAACACCGGGGAGCTGTTTTTT,CASSFLATNTGELFF
.,TRBV9,14,.,TRBJ2-7,TGTGCCAGCAGCGTAGAAGACGGAGCCTACGAGCAGTACTTC,CASSVEDGAYEQYF
.,TRBV4-3,15,.,TRBJ2-7,TGCGCCAGCAGCCAAGGGGCAGGGGCCTCCTACGAGCAGTACTTC,CASSQGAGASYEQYF
.,TRBV27,16,.,TRBJ2-1,TGTGCCAGCAGTTTTGATGGCAGGGACCCCTACAATGAGCAGTTCTTC,CASSFDGRDPYNEQFF
.,TRBV5-1,15,.,TRBJ1-2,TGCGCCAGCCATCGGCCTGAACAGGGTCCCCTTGGCTACACCTTC,CASHRPEQGPLGYTF
.,TRBV28,17,.,TRBJ1-5,TGTGCCAGCAGCCCTTCTATTCGGACAGCCGATCATCAGCCCCAGCATTTT,CASSPSIRTADHQPQHF
TRBD1,TRBV9,16,.,TRBJ2-6,TGTGCCAGCAGCGTAGAGGGGGCCTCTGGGGCCAACGTCCTGACTTTC,CASSVEGASGANVLTF
TRBD2,TRBV29-1,15,once,TRBJ2-5,TGCAGCGTTGCAGGACTAGCGGGGGCCCAAGAGACCCAGTACTTC,CSVAGLAGAQETQYF
.,TRBV21-1,12,.,TRBJ2-7,TGTGCCAGCAGCCCCGGTCGGGTAGAGCAGTACTTC,CASSPGRVEQYF
TRBD1,TRBV7-2,13,once,TRBJ1-2,TGTGCCAGCAGCTTACCAGGGGGCAGTGGCTACACCTTC,CASSLPGGSGYTF
TRBD2,TRBV7-3,15,.,TRBJ2-1,TGTGCCAGCAGCTTCTTAAGCGGGAACTACAATGAGCAGTTCTTC,CASSFLSGNYNEQFF
.,TRBV6-1,15,.,TRBJ1-4,TGTGCCAGCAGCGACCCAGGGTTGGTACATGAAAAACTGTTTTTT,CASSDPGLVHEKLFF
.,TRBV15,16,.,TRBJ1-1,TGTGCCACCAGCAGAGATGTAGGTGGGTTGGGGTCTGAAGCTTTCTTT,CATSRDVGGLGSEAFF
TRBD1,TRBV16,14,.,TRBJ1-1,TGTGCCAGCAGCCAGGGGCGGGACAGAGATGAAGCTTTCTTT,CASSQGRDRDEAFF
.,TRBV15,14,.,TRBJ1-2,TGTGCCACCAACATTGACGTAACTAACTATGGCTACACCTTC,CATNIDVTNYGYTF
.,TRBV7-2,12,.,TRBJ1-2,TGTGCCAGCAGCCTTTTGGCGAGAGGCTACACCTTC,CASSLLARGYTF
.,TRBV5-1,14,.,TRBJ1-3,TGCGCCAGCCGGATGGGGGTAGCTGGAAACACCATATATTTT,CASRMGVAGNTIYF
.,TRBV15,12,.,TRBJ2-1,TGTGCCACCGCATCCCAGGGCGATGAGCAGTTCTTC,CATASQGDEQFF
TRBD1,TRBV2,14,.,TRBJ1-3,TGTGCCAGCAGCGGACAGGGGGCAGGAAACACCATATATTTT,CASSGQGAGNTIYF
TRBD2,TRBV5-1,14,.,TRBJ2-1,TGCGCCAGCAGCTTGGAAACTAGCGGGACTAAGCAGTTCTTC,CASSLETSGTKQFF
.,TRBV2,11,once,TRBJ1-4,TGTGCCAGCAGTGTAAGTGAAAAACTGTTTTTT,CASSVSEKLFF
.,TRBV28,14,.,TRBJ1-5,TGTGCCAGCAGATGGCAGGGCCTCAATCAGCCCCAGCATTTT,CASRWQGLNQPQHF
.,TRBV25-1,14,.,TRBJ1-1,TGTGCCAGCAGCTTCCCCGGGGAAAACACTGAAGCTTTCTTT,CASSFPGENTEAFF
TRBD1,TRBV7-8,14,.,TRBJ1-1,TGTGCCAGCAGCTGGGACAGGGTCAGTACTGAAGCTTTCTTT,CASSWDRVSTEAFF
.,TRBV4-3,15,.,TRBJ2-7,TGCGCCAGCAGCCAAGACCCGGGGGACTCCTACGAGCAGTACTTC,CASSQDPGDSYEQYF
TRBD2,TRBV11-2,16,.,TRBJ2-2,TGTGCCAGCAGCCTCGGACTAGCGGGAGCAGGCGGGGAGCTGTTTTTT,CASSLGLAGAGGELFF
.,TRBV5-4,16,.,TRBJ2-3,TGTGCCAGCAGCTTGGATGGGGGACGCCGGCCAGATACGCAGTATTTT,CASSLDGGRRPDTQYF
TRBD2,TRBV5-4,15,.,TRBJ2-1,TGTGCCAGCAGCTGGGGACTAGCGGGAGGGGATGAGCAGTTCTTC,CASSWGLAGGDEQFF
.,TRBV29-1,11,.,TRBJ2-7,TGCAGCGTTGTGGCTGTGTACGAGCAGTACTTC,CSVVAVYEQYF
TRBD1,TRBV6-5,14,.,TRBJ2-7,TGTGCCAGCAGTACCAAACAGGGGTCCTACGAGCAGTACTTC,CASSTKQGSYEQYF
TRBD2,TRBV18,15,once,TRBJ2-1,TGTGCCAGCTCAAAACCTAGCGGGAGTAGGGATGAGCAGTTCTTC,CASSKPSGSRDEQFF
.,TRBV7-3,15,.,TRBJ2-1,TGTGCCAGCAGCTTAGGCCGTGCAAGACTCGATGAGCAGTTCTTC,CASSLGRARLDEQFF
TRBD2,TRBV11-2,15,.,TRBJ2-1,TGTGCCAGCAGCTTAGTAGCGGGAGCCTTCAATGAGCAGTTCTTC,CASSLVAGAFNEQFF
TRBD1,TRBV11-1,15,.,TRBJ2-5,TGTGCCAGCAGCGCCCGGGACAGGGGGCTGGAGACCCAGTACTTC,CASSARDRGLETQYF
.,TRBV28,12,.,TRBJ1-3,TGTGCCAGCAGTTTCCGGGGAAACACCATATATTTT,CASSFRGNTIYF
.,TRBV11-3,12,.,TRBJ2-3,TGTGCCAGCAGCCAGGCCACAGATACGCAGTATTTT,CASSQATDTQYF
TRBD2,TRBV18,13,.,TRBJ2-7,TGTGCCAGCTCACAGCTAGCGGGAGGCGAGCAGTACTTC,CASSQLAGGEQYF
.,TRBV28,13,.,TRBJ2-7,TGTGCCAGCAGTTTAGGGGCAACTTACGAGCAGTACTTC,CASSLGATYEQYF
.,TRBV19,14,.,TRBJ1-2,TGTGCTATACCGGTGGCAGGAAACCTCTATGGCTACACCTTC,CAIPVAGNLYGYTF
TRBD2,TRBV7-9,15,.,TRBJ2-7,TGTGCCAGCAGCCCGACCAGCGGGAGTTTGTACGAGCAGTACTTC,CASSPTSGSLYEQYF
TRBD1,TRBV5-1,16,.,TRBJ2-5,TGCGCCAGCAGCCAGATTGGGACAGGGGAGAAAGAGACCCAGTACTTC,CASSQIGTGEKETQYF
.,TRBV18,16,.,TRBJ2-1,TGTGCCAGCTCACCGGCCCGACAGGGAGGTTACAATGAGCAGTTCTTC,CASSPARQGGYNEQFF
.,TRBV27,15,.,TRBJ1-4,TGTGCCAGCAACCTGAAAGGGGCCTTTAATGAAAAACTGTTTTTT,CASNLKGAFNEKLFF
TRBD2,TRBV4-1,17,.,TRBJ2-1,TGCGCCAGCAGCCATGGGACTAGCGGGAGGGACTACAATGAGCAGTTCTTC,CASSHGTSGRDYNEQFF
TRBD2,TRBV5-8,16,.,TRBJ2-1,TGTGCCAGCAGTACCCTCGGGCTAGCGGGAGGCAATGAGCAGTTCTTC,CASSTLGLAGGNEQFF
.,TRBV5-4,15,.,TRBJ2-2,TGTGCCAGCAGCTTGTCGGGACGTAACACCGGGGAGCTGTTTTTT,CASSLSGRNTGELFF
TRBD1,TRBV25-1,13,.,TRBJ2-3,TGTGCCAGCAGAGGACAGGACACAGATACGCAGTATTTT,CASRGQDTDTQYF
TRBD1,TRBV5-1,19,.,TRBJ1-5,TGCGCCAGCAGCCCCCTACTACCGACAGGGAATAATAGCAATCAGCCCCAGCATTTT,CASSPLLPTGNNSNQPQHF
.,TRBV7-2,15,.,TRBJ1-4,TGTGCCAGCAGCTTGCGCCAGCCAGGGGCGGAAAAACTGTTTTTT,CASSLRQPGAEKLFF
.,TRBV29-1,15,.,TRBJ2-1,TGCAGCGTTGATGAAGGGGCCGGCTCCTACAATGAGCAGTTCTTC,CSVDEGAGSYNEQFF
.,TRBV7-9,13,.,TRBJ2-3,TGTGCCAGCAGCTTAGCGGCGGCAGATACGCAGTATTTT,CASSLAAADTQYF